This TCR beta chain was sequenced during a study of blood T cell repertoires in COVID-19. The CDR3 covers 14 residues. The V end lost 4 bases, the J end lost 7 bases, and 15 bases lay between the germline ends. Germline loops: CDR1 SGDLS, CDR2 YYNGEE. In its sample, this clone was seen once. Some clones are missing from TCRdb's copy, which holds only in-frame ones; the method was immunoSEQ multiplex PCR. Here the sample spans 340,000 or so clones, approximately 86% being singletons. The sequenced material came from PBMCs or T cells enriched from blood (not recorded which). The sequence was collected from a woman in her thirties or forties with acute COVID-19. This chain links TRBV9 with TRBJ2-4, with unresolved D. CDR3 in amino acids: CASSSGAFGNIQYF. The CDR3 region has the DNA TGTGCCAGCAGCTCTGGAGCTTTTGGGAACATTCAGTACTTC.